This is a list of T cell receptor beta chains from one sample in a study of cytomegalovirus exposure and HLA in healthy donors. The data were produced by immunoSEQ multiplex PCR, yet TCRdb's version contains in-frame clones alone and is incomplete. The sample includes about 130,000 clones. Material for sequencing was PBMCs. These receptors all stem from a man between 18 and 35 years old in good health and CMV-seronegative. The CDR3 runs from the conserved cysteine through the conserved F or W.

CASSPENNEQFF	TRBV6-1	TRBJ2-1
CASSQTAAEQFF	TRBV18	TRBJ2-1
CASSPGAARDNEQYF	TRBV18	TRBJ2-7
CAIIPDRVYPSSGNTIYF	TRBV10-3	TRBJ1-3
CASRRTGSGIGYTF	TRBV4-1	TRBJ1-2
CASQERELSYNEQFF	TRBV27	TRBJ2-1
CASSRGVRAGANVLTF	TRBV5-6	TRBJ2-6
CASSLTGTYEQYF	TRBV5-1	TRBJ2-7
CASRGQPRNTEAFF	TRBV28	TRBJ1-1
CASSFTGDTEKLFF	TRBV11-2	TRBJ1-4
CASSRLAGSQRRPTDTQYF	TRBV19	TRBJ2-3
CAWSPPNGGRNYEQYF	TRBV30	TRBJ2-7
CASSLRVGQGANEKLFF	TRBV5-1	TRBJ1-4
CASSATGGTGGSEAFF	TRBV13	TRBJ1-1
CSVSGQQETQYF	TRBV29-1	TRBJ2-5
CASSPRQFPGGGETPYYEQYF	TRBV18	TRBJ2-7
CATSRLQGANSPLHF	TRBV15	TRBJ1-6
CASINTDTQYF	TRBV28	TRBJ2-3
CASSLFWTGAFREKLFF	TRBV27	TRBJ1-4
CASSPLRGRATDTQYF	TRBV18	TRBJ2-3
CASSSLGEGHYGYTF	TRBV5-6	TRBJ1-2
CASSRSGQGRNTEAFF	TRBV4-2	TRBJ1-1